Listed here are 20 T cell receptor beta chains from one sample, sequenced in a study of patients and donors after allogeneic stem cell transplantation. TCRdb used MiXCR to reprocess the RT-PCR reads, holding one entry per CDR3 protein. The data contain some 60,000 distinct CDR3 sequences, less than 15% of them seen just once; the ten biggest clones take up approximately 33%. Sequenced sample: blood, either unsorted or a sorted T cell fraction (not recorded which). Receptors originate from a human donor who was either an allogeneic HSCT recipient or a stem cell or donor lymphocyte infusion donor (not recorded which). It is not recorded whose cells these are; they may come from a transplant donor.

The CDR3 loop reads CASSFQGMAEQFF. For the CDR3, the DNA is TGTGCCAGCAGCTTCCAGGGTATGGCTGAGCAGTTCTTC. V is TRBV7-2 and J is TRBJ2-1, with D maybe TRBD1 (5 bases). This CDR3 is 13 amino acids long. The V gene lost 3 bases and the J gene lost 9 bases, with 12 bases spanning the gap. CDR1 and CDR2 from the germline V gene are SGHTA and FQGNSA.

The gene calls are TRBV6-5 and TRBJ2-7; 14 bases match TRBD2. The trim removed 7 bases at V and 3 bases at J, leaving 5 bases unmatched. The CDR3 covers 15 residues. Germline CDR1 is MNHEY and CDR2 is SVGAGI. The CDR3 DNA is TGTGCCAGCAAGGGGACTAGCGGGAGTGGCTACGAGCAGTACTTC. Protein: CASKGTSGSGYEQYF.

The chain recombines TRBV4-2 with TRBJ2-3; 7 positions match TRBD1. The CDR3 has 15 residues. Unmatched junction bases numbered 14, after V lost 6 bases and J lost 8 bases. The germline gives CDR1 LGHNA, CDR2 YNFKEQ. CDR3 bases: TGTGCCAGCAGGAAAGAGCCTAGCCGACAGGGTACGCAGTATTTT. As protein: CASRKEPSRQGTQYF.

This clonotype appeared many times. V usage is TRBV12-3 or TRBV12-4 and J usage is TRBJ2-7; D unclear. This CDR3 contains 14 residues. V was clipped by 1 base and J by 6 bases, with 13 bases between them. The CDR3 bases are TGTGCCAGCAGTTTAGGCCCCTACCCTCTCGAGCAGTACTTC. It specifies CASSLGPYPLEQYF.

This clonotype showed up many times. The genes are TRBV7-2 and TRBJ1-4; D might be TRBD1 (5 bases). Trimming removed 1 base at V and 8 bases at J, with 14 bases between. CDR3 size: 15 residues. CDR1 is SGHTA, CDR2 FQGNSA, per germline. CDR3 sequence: CASSLVRGPTEKLFF. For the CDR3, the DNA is TGTGCCAGCAGCTTAGTTCGGGGCCCGACCGAAAAACTGTTTTTT.

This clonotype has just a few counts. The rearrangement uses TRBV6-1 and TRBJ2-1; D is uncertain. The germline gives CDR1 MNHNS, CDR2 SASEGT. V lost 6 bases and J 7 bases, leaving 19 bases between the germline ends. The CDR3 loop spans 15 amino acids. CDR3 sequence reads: CASSPTPPTLNEQFF. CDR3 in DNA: TGTGCCAGCAGCCCCACCCCGCCGACCTTGAATGAGCAGTTCTTC.

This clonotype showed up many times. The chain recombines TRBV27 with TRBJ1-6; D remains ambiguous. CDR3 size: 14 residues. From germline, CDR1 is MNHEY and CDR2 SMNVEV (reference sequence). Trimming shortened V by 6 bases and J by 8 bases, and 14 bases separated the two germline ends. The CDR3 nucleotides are TGTGCCAGCAGCCCACTAGAGAAGCATTCACCCCTCCACTTT. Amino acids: CASSPLEKHSPLHF.

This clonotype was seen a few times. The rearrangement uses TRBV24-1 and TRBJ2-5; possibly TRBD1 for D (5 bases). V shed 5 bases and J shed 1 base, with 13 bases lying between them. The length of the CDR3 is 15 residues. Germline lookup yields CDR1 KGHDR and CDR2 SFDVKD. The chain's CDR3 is CATSAVTDLQETQYF. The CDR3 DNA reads TGTGCCACCAGTGCAGTGACAGATCTCCAAGAGACCCAGTACTTC.

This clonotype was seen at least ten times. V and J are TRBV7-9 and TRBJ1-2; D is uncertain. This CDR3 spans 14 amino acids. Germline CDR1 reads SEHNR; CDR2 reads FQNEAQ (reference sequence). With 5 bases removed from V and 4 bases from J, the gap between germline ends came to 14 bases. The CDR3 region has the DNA TGTGCCAGCAGCCCTGAGCCTGGCGGCTATGGCTACACCTTC. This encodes CASSPEPGGYGYTF.

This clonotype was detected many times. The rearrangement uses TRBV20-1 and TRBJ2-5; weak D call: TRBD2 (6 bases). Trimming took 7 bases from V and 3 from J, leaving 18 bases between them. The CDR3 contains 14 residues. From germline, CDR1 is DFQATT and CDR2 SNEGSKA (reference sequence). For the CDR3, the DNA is TGCAGTGTTTACGGTTACGGGAGTGAAGAGACCCAGTACTTC. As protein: CSVYGYGSEETQYF.

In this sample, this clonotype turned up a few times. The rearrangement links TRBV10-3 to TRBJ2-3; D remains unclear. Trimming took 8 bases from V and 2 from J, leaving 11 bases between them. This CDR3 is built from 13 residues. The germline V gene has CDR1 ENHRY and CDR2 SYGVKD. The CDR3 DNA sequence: TGTGCCATCGGGGTGGAGACCACAGATACGCAGTATTTT. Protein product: CAIGVETTDTQYF.

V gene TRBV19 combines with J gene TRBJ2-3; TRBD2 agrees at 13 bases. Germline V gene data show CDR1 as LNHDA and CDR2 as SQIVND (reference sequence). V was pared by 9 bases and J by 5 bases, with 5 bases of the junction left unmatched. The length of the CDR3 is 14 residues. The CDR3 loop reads CASGTSGNVDTQYF. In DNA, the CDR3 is TGTGCCAGCGGGACTAGCGGGAATGTAGATACGCAGTATTTT.

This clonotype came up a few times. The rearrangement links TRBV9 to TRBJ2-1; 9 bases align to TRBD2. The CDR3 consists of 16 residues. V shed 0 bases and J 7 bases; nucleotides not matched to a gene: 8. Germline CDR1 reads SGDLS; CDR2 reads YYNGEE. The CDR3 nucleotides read TGTGCCAGCAGCGTAGTGGGCGGGAGGGCCGCGAATGAGCAGTTCTTC. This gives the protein CASSVVGGRAANEQFF.

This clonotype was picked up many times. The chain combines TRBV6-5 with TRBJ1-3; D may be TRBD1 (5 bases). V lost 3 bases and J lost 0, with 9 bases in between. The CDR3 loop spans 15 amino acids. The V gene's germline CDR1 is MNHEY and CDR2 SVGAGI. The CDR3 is CASSYNGHSGNTIYF. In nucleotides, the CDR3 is TGTGCCAGCAGTTATAACGGACACTCTGGAAACACCATATATTTT.

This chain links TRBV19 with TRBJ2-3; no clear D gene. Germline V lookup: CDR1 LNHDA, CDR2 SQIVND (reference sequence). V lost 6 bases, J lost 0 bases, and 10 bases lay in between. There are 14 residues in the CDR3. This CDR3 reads CASRDPWSTDTQYF. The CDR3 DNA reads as TGTGCCAGTAGGGATCCGTGGAGCACAGATACGCAGTATTTT.

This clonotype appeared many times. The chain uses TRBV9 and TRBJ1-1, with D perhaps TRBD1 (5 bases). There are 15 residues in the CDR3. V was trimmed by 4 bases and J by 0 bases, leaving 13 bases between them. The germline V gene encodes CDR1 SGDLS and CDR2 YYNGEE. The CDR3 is CASSPRGTLNTEAFF. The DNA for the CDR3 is TGTGCCAGCAGCCCCAGAGGGACCTTGAACACTGAAGCTTTCTTT.

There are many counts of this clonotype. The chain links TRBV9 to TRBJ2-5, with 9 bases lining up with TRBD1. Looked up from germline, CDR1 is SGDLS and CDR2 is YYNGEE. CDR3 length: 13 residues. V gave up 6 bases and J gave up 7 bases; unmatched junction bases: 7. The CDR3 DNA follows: TGTGCCAGCACCACAGGGGGCCAGGGGACCCAGTACTTC. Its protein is CASTTGGQGTQYF.

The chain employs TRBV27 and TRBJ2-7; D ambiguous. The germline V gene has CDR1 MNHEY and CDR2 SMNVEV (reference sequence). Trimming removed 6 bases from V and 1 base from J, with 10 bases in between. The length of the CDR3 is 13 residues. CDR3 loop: CASSPVASYEQYF. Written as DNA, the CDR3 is TGTGCCAGCAGCCCCGTTGCGTCCTACGAGCAGTACTTC.

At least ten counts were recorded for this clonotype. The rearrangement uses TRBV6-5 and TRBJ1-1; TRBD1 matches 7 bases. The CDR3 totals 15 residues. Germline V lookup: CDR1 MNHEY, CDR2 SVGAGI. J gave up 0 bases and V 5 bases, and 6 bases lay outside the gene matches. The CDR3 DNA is TGTGCCAGCAGTCCCGACAGGGCGGTGAACACTGAAGCTTTCTTT. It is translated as CASSPDRAVNTEAFF.

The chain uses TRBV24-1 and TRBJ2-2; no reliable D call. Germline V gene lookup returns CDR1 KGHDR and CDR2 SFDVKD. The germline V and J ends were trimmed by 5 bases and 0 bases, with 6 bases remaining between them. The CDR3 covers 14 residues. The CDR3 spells CATSGPTNTGELFF. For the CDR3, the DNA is TGTGCCACCAGTGGTCCTACGAACACCGGGGAGCTGTTTTTT.